A single sample gave rise to the 11 T cell receptor beta chains below, sequenced in a study of T cells in Graves' hyperthyroidism and ophthalmopathy. The investigators amplified TCR beta CDR3 regions from RNA transcripts. TCR CDR3 regions were first amplified by RT-PCR with HTBI primers. TCRdb analysed the multiplex PCR reads with MiXCR anew, one entry per CDR3 protein. Of 360,000 or so distinct CDR3 sequences listed, roughly 19% are singletons. Sequenced material: blood. These receptor sequences come from a woman younger than 30 with Graves' hyperthyroidism.

A note on this clonotype: A much larger clone differs from this one at a single base, so this may be a read error. The CDR3 sequence is CASSFMGGVWGYSF. CDR3 bases: TGTGCCAGCAGTTTTATGGGCGGGGTATGGGGCTACAGCTTC. The V and J genes are TRBV27 and TRBJ1-2, with D possibly TRBD1 on 5 matching bases. The CDR3 has 14 residues. The germline gives CDR1 MNHEY, CDR2 SMNVEV (reference sequence).

This clonotype was counted ten times or more. This rearrangement joins TRBV30 to TRBJ2-5; no firm D call. The V end was cut by 8 bases, the J end by 4 bases, with 11 bases between. In germline, CDR1 is GTSNPN, CDR2 SVGIG (reference sequence). This CDR3 has 11 amino acids. The CDR3 DNA sequence: TGTGCCAGTTGGACGGGAGAGACCCAGTACTTC. Amino acid sequence: CASWTGETQYF. Supplemented by reference TRBV30 and TRBJ2-5, the full variable domain reads SQTIHQWPATLVQPVGSPLSLECTVEGTSNPNLYWYRQAAGRGLQLLFYSVGIGQISSEVPQNLSASRPQDRQFILSSKKLLLSDSGFYLCASWTGETQYFGPGTRLLVL.

This clonotype was counted many times. J is TRBJ1-1 and V is TRBV5-1, with D maybe TRBD1 (5 bases). V was pared by 4 bases and J by 6 bases, with 13 bases between. This CDR3 contains 13 residues. CDR1 is SGHRS, CDR2 YFSETQ, per germline. Here the CDR3 DNA reads TGCGCCAGCAGCCACCGTAAAGGGGCTGAAGCTTTCTTT. It is translated as CASSHRKGAEAFF.

This clonotype appeared many times. The rearrangement uses TRBV7-8 and TRBJ1-5; D is possibly TRBD1 (5 bases). The CDR3 extends over 14 amino acids. Germline CDR1 is SGHVS and CDR2 is FQNEAQ. V lost 3 bases and J 7 bases, leaving 13 bases between the germline ends. CDR3 amino acids: CASSFPGGSQPQHF. For the CDR3, the DNA is TGTGCCAGCAGCTTCCCCGGGGGTTCGCAGCCCCAGCATTTT.

Ten or more counts support this clonotype. The chain combines TRBV6-2 or TRBV6-3 with TRBJ1-5; D gene uncertain. From germline, CDR1 is MNHEY and CDR2 SVGEGT. This CDR3 is built from 15 residues. V was shortened by 5 bases and J by 5 bases, with 16 bases between the two germline ends. This CDR3 reads CASSAGEDAYQPQHF. The CDR3 DNA reads TGTGCCAGCAGTGCCGGGGAGGACGCTTATCAGCCCCAGCATTTT.

The V and J genes are TRBV6-1 and TRBJ2-7; the D gene could be TRBD1 or TRBD2 (5 bases each). With 3 bases removed from V and 3 bases from J, the gap between germline ends came to 9 bases. CDR3 length: 13 residues. Germline CDR1 MNHNS, CDR2 SASEGT. The CDR3 sequence: CASSDPGSYEQYF. In DNA, the CDR3 is TGTGCCAGCAGTGACCCAGGGAGCTACGAGCAGTACTTC.

This clonotype has ten or more counts. The chain has TRBV5-5 and TRBJ1-2; no clear D gene. This CDR3 has 13 amino acids. In germline, CDR1 is SGHKS, CDR2 YYEKEE (reference sequence). With 0 bases removed from V and 4 bases from J, the gap between germline ends came to 7 bases. CDR3 bases: TGTGCCAGCAGCTTGGATGTCCCCTATGGCTACACCTTC. Its translation: CASSLDVPYGYTF. The variable domain in full, completed from reference TRBV5-5 and TRBJ1-2, reads DAGVTQSPTHLIKTRGQQVTLRCSPISGHKSVSWYQQVLGQGPQFIFQYYEKEERGRGNFPDRFSARQFPNYSSELNVNALLLGDSALYLCASSLDVPYGYTFGSGTRLTVV.

The genes are TRBV6-1 and TRBJ1-5; no reliable D call. The CDR3 is 13 residues long. The germline gives CDR1 MNHNS, CDR2 SASEGT. V dropped 6 bases and J dropped 14 bases, with 20 bases sitting between them. The CDR3 spells CASRIYPRDIEHF. In DNA, the CDR3 is TGTGCCAGCAGAATATACCCCCGAGACATTGAGCATTTT.

This clonotype was detected a few times. The CDR3 region is CSARASQTYVLEQYF. The CDR3 DNA is TGCAGTGCTAGAGCCAGTCAGACCTACGTTTTGGAGCAGTACTTC. The chain joins TRBV20-1 to TRBJ2-7, with unresolved D. V was cut by 1 base and J by 7 bases, with 20 bases left in between. Germline CDR1 reads DFQATT; CDR2 reads SNEGSKA (reference sequence). The CDR3 extends over 15 amino acids.

This clonotype was counted only a few times. This sequence joins TRBV5-4 and TRBJ2-7, with D hard to call. Germline values: CDR1 SGHNT, CDR2 YYREEE (reference sequence). The CDR3 contains 14 residues. Trimming removed 0 bases at V and 4 bases at J, with 11 bases between. In DNA, the CDR3 is TGTGCCAGCAGCTTGGGCACCACCCCTTACGAGCAGTACTTC. Residues: CASSLGTTPYEQYF.

This clonotype was observed many times. This rearrangement joins TRBV6-1 to TRBJ2-7; no definite D call. V dropped 2 bases and J dropped 7 bases, with 12 bases sitting between them. The CDR3 spans 13 residues. Germline V gives CDR1 MNHNS, CDR2 SASEGT. CDR3 DNA: TGTGCCAGCAGTGAATCGCAGCTTCGGGAGCAGTACTTC. Translation gives CASSESQLREQYF.